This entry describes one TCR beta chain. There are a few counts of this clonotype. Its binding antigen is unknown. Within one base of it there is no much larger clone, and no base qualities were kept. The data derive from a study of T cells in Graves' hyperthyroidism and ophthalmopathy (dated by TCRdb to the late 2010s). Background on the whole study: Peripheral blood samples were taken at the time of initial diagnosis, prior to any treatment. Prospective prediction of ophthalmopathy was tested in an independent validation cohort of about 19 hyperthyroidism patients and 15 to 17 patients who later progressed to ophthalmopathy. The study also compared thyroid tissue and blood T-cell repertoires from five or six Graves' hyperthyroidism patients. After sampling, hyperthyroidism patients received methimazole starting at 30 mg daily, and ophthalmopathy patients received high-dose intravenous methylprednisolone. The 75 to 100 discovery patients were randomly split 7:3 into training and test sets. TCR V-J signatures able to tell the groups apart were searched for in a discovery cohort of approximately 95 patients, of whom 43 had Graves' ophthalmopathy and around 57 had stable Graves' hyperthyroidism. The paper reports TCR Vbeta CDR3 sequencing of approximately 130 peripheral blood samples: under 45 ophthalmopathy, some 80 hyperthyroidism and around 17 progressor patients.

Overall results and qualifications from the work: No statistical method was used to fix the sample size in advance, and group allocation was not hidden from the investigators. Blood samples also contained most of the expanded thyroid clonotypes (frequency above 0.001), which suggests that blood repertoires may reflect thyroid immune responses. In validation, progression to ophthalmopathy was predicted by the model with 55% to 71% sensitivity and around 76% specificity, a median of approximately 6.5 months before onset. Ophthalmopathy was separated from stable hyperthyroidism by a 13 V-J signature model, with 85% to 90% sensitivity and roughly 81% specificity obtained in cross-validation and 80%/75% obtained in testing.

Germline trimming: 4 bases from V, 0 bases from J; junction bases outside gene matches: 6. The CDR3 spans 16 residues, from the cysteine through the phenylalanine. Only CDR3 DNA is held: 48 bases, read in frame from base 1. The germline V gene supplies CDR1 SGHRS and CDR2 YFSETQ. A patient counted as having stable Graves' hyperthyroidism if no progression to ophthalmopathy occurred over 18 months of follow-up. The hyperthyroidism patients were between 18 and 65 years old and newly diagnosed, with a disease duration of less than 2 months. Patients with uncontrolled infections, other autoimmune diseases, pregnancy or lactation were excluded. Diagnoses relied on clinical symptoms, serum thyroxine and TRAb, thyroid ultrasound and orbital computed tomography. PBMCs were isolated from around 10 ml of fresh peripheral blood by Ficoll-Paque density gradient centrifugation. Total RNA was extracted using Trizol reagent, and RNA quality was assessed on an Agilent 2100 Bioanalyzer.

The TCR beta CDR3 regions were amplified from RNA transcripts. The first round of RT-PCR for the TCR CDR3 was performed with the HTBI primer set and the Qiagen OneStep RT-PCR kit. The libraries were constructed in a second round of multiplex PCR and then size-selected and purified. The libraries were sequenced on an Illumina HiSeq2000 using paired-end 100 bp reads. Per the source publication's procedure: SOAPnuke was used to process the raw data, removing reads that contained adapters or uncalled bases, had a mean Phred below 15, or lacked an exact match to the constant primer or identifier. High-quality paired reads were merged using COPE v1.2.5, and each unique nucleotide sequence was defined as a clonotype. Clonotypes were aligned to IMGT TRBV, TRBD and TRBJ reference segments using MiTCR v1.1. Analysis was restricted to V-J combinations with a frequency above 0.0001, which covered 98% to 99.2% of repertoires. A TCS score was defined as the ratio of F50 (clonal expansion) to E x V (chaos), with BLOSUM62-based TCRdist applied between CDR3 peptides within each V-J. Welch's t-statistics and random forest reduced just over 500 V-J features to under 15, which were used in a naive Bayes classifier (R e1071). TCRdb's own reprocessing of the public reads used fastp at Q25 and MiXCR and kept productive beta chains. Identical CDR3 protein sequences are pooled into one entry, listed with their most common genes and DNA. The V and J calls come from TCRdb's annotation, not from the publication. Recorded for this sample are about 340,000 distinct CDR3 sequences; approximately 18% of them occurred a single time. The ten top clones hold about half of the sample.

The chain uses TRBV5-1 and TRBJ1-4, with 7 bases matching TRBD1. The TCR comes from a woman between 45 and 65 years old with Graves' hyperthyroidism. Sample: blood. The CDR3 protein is CASSGEGGATNEKLFF. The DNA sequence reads TGCGCCAGCAGCGGAGAAGGGGGCGCAACTAATGAAAAACTGTTTTTT.